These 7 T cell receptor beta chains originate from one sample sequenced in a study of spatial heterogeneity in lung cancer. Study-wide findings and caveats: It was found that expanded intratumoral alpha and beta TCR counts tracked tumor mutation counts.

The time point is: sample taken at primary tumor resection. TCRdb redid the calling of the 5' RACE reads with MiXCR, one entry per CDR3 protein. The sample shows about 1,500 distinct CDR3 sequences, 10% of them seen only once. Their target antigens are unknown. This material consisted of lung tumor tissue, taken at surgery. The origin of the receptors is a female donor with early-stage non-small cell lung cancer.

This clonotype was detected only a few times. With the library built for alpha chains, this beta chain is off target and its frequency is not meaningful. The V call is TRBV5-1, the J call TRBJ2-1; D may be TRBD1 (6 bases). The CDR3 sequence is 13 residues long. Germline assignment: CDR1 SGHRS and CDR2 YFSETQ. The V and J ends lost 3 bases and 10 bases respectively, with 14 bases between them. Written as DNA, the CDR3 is TGCGCCAGCAGCTCCTCCGGCGACAGGGAGCAGTTCTTC. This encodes CASSSSGDREQFF. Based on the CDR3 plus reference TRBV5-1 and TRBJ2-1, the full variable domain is KAGVTQTPRYLIKTRGQQVTLSCSPISGHRSVSWYQQTPGQGLQFLFEYFSETQRNKGNFPGRFSGRQFSNSRSEMNVSTLELGDSALYLCASSSSGDREQFFGPGTRLTVL.

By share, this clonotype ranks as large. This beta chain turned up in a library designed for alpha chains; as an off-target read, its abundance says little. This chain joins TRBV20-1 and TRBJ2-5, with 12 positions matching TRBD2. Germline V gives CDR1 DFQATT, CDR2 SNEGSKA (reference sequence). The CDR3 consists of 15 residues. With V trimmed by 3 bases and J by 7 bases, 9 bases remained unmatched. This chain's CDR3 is CSASRLAGGPGTQYF. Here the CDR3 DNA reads TGCAGTGCTAGTCGCCTAGCGGGGGGGCCTGGGACCCAGTACTTC.

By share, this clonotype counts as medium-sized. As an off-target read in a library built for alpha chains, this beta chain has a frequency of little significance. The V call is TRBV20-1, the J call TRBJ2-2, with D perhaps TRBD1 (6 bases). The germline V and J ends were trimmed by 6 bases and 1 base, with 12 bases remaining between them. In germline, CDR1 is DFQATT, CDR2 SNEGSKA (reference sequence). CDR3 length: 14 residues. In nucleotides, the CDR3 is TGCAGTGCCGCACAGGGAATGAACACCGGGGAGCTGTTTTTT. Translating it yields CSAAQGMNTGELFF.

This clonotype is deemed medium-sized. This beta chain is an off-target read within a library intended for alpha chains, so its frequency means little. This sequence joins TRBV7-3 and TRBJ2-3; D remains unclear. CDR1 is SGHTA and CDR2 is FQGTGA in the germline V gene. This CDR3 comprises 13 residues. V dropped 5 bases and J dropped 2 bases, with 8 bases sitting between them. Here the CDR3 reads CASSLQPTDTQYF. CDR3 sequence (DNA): TGTGCCAGCAGCCTCCAGCCCACAGATACGCAGTATTTT. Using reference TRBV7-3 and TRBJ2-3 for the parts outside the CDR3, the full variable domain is GAGVSQTPSNKVTEKGKYVELRCDPISGHTALYWYRQSLGQGPEFLIYFQGTGAADDSGLPNDRFFAVRPEGSVSTLKIQRTERGDSAVYLCASSLQPTDTQYFGPGTRLTVL.

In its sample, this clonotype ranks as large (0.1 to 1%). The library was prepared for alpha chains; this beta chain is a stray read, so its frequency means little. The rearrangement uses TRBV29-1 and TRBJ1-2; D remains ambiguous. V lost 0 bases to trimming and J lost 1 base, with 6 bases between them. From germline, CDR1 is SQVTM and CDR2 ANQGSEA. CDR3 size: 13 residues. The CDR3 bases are TGCAGCGTTGAAGAGGGTAATAACTATGGCTACACCTTC. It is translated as CSVEEGNNYGYTF.

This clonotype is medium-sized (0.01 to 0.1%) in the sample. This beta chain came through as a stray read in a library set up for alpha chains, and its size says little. The CDR3 DNA reads as TGTGCCAGTAGCCCCCGCGAAGCGATAGGCAATGAGCAGTTCTTC. It encodes CASSPREAIGNEQFF. V usage is TRBV19 and J usage is TRBJ2-1; unclear D gene. CDR3 size: 15 residues. V dropped 6 bases and J dropped 6 bases, with 18 bases sitting between them. CDR1 and CDR2 (germline): LNHDA, SQIVND (reference sequence). The variable domain in full, completed from reference TRBV19 and TRBJ2-1, reads DGGITQSPKYLFRKEGQNVTLSCEQNLNHDAMYWYRQDPGQGLRLIYYSQIVNDFQKGDIAEGYSVSREKKESFPLTVTSAQKNPTAFYLCASSPREAIGNEQFFGPGTRLTVL.

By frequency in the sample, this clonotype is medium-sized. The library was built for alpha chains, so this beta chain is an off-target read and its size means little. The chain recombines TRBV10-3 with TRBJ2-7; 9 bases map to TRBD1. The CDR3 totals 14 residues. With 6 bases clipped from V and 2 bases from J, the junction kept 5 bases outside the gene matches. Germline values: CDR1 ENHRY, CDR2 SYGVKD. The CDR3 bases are TGTGCCATCAGGGGGACAGGGCAACCCTACGAGCAGTACTTC. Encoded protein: CAIRGTGQPYEQYF.